This TCR beta chain was obtained from a study of cytomegalovirus exposure and HLA in healthy donors. Study-wide points: Roughly uniform depth of sequencing across donors was assumed in presence/absence analyses.

A multiplex PCR was run with 60 Vbeta primers and 13 Jbeta primers. Assay: immunoSEQ multiplex PCR; the TCRdb copy retains only in-frame clones and omits some. The sample has 100,000 to 150,000 clones; roughly four fifths are singletons. This CDR3 region has 15 residues. Germline V lookup: CDR1 MDHEN, CDR2 SYDVKM. The ends lost 6 bases at V and 4 bases at J; junction bases unmatched: 9. This clone came up a few times. Its antigen is not identified. Sample: PBMCs. V is TRBV28 and J is TRBJ1-5; TRBD1 agrees at 7 bases. This TCR was sampled from a woman between 50 and 59 years old in good health and CMV-seropositive. Here the CDR3 DNA reads TGTGCCAGCAGACCAACAGGGGAAGGGAATCAGCCCCAGCATTTT. It codes for CASRPTGEGNQPQHF.